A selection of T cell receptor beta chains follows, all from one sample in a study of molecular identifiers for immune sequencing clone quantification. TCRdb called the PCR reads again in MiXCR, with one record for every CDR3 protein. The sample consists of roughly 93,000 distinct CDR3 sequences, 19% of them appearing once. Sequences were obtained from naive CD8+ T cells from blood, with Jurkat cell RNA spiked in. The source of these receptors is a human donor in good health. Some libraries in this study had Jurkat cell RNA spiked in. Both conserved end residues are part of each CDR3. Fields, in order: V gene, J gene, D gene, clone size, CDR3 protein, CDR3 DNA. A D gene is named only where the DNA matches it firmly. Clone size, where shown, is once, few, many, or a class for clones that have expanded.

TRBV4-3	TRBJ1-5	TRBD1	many	CASSQERTGLLQPQHF	TGCGCCAGCAGCCAAGAGAGGACAGGGTTATTACAGCCCCAGCATTTT
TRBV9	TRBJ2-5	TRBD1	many	CASSVQGEKTQYF	TGTGCCAGCAGCGTCCAGGGGGAAAAGACCCAGTACTTC
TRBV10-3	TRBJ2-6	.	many	CAISDLDGKSDSGANVLTF	TGTGCCATCAGTGACTTGGACGGTAAGAGCGACTCTGGGGCCAACGTCCTGACTTTC
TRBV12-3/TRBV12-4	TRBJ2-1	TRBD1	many	CASSDGTGKYEQFF	TGTGCCAGCAGTGACGGGACAGGGAAGTATGAGCAGTTCTTC
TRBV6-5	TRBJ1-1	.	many	CASGLNGNTAEAFF	TGTGCCAGCGGTTTAAACGGGAATACCGCTGAAGCTTTCTTT
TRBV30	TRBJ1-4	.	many	CAWSSTGEKLFF	TGTGCCTGGAGCTCAACAGGGGAAAAACTGTTTTTT
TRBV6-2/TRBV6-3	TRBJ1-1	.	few	CASSYSKTGGTNTEAFF	TGTGCCAGCAGTTACTCGAAGACAGGAGGTACGAACACTGAAGCTTTCTTT
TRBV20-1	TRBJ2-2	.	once	CSGIGQGTGELFF	TGCAGCGGTATCGGGCAGGGGACCGGGGAGCTGTTTTTT
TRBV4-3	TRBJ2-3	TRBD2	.	CASGQEWTSGDTQYF	TGCGCCAGCGGCCAAGAATGGACTAGCGGGGATACGCAGTACTTT
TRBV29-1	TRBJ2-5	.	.	CSVEGGSETQYF	TGCAGCGTTGAGGGGGGCTCAGAGACCCAGTACTTC
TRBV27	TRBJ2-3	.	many	CASSLGRSTDTQYF	TGTGCCAGCAGTTTGGGCAGGAGCACAGATACGCAGTATTTT
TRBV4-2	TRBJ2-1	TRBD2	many	CASSQEAWVLAGNNEQFF	TGTGCCAGCAGCCAAGAGGCTTGGGTACTAGCGGGGAACAATGAGCAGTTCTTC
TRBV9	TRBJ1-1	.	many	CASSPLGPNTEAFF	TGTGCCAGCAGCCCCTTGGGACCGAACACTGAAGCTTTCTTT
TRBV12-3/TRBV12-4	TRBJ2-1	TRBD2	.	CASSLSPAGGGWFF	TGTGCCAGCAGTTTGTCGCCAGCGGGGGGGGGATGGTTCTTC
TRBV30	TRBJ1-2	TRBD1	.	CAWSVGQGDGYTF	TGTGCCTGGAGTGTAGGACAGGGAGATGGCTACACCTTC
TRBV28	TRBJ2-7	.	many	CASSYRGLKDEQYF	TGTGCCAGCAGTTACCGGGGGCTAAAGGACGAGCAGTACTTC
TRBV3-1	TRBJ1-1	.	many	CASSQEKGVSTEAFF	TGTGCCAGCAGCCAAGAAAAGGGAGTGAGCACTGAAGCTTTCTTT